This T cell receptor beta chain emerged from a study of monozygotic twins with inflammatory bowel disease. Study-wide results and limits: Since immunosuppressive treatments differed, patient repertoires may have gained added variability. Versus healthy twins, IBD patients showed fewer clonotypes shared with others, especially with disease activity.

As for this clonotype: Its specificity is unknown.

Reanalyzing the 5' RACE reads, TCRdb keeps one entry per CDR3 protein, without DNA. Its listing shows 150,000 to 200,000 distinct CDR3 sequences. The sequencing input was blood. The source of this sequence is a human donor with ulcerative colitis or Crohn's disease, or a healthy co-twin of an affected twin (not recorded which).

CDR3 sequence: CASSLTGDAEAFF. This sequence joins TRBV5-1 and TRBJ1-1; there is no DNA to check the TCRdb D call of TRBD1. The CDR3 totals 13 residues. Germline V gives CDR1 SGHRS, CDR2 YFSETQ.